These 28 T cell receptor beta chains originate from one sample sequenced in a study of cytomegalovirus exposure and HLA in healthy donors (dated by TCRdb to about 2017). To prepare the library, the immunoSEQ multiplex PCR assay was applied. For the multiplex PCR, a mixture combining 60 forward primers for TCR Vbeta segments and 13 reverse primers for TCR Jbeta segments was used. TCRdb stores this immuneACCESS table with in-frame sequences only. Part of the clones is absent; in the studies checked, under half of the shortfall reflects unresolved V genes, and no reason is known for the rest. The sample table contains 90,000 to 150,000 clones; only one count was recorded for about 8.6% of them. The ten largest clones represent 5.5% to 7.5% of the sample. The sample consisted of PBMCs. The receptor set was obtained from a woman aged 40 to 50 in good health and CMV-seropositive.

The chain combines TRBV5-1 with TRBJ1-1; D uncertain. Trimming shortened V by 1 base and J by 1 base, and 5 bases separated the two germline ends. This CDR3 has 13 amino acids. Germline V gene sequence: CDR1 SGHRS, CDR2 YFSETQ. The CDR3, as DNA: TGCGCCAGCAGCTTGAGAGCGAACACTGAAGCTTTCTTT. It encodes CASSLRANTEAFF.

This clone has more than one count but fewer than ten. The J gene is TRBJ2-1, the V gene TRBV9; the match to TRBD2 covers 9 bases. The V and J ends lost 2 bases and 8 bases, in that order; junction bases with no gene match: 5. The germline V gene encodes CDR1 SGDLS and CDR2 YYNGEE. The CDR3 is 14 amino acids. The CDR3 loop reads CASSVSGGRDEQFF. CDR3 DNA sequence: TGTGCCAGCAGCGTGAGCGGGGGGCGGGATGAGCAGTTCTTC.

This clone showed up just a few times. The genes are TRBV27 and TRBJ2-5; tentative D call: TRBD1 (5 bases). CDR3 length: 15 amino acids. Germline CDR1 reads MNHEY; CDR2 reads SMNVEV (reference sequence). V was shortened by 3 bases and J by 1 base, with 12 bases between the two germline ends. The CDR3 bases are TGTGCCAGCAGTTTTATCCCGACAGCCCAAGAGACCCAGTACTTC. This encodes CASSFIPTAQETQYF.

The V and J genes are TRBV4-1 and TRBJ2-3; 7 bases agree with TRBD2. The CDR3 totals 15 residues. The V and J ends lost 3 bases and 1 base, in that order; junction bases with no gene match: 4. Per the germline V gene, CDR1 is MGHRA and CDR2 is YSYEKL. CDR3 sequence (DNA): TGCGCCAGCAGCCACCAGGGAGGGGGCACAGATACGCAGTATTTT. Protein product: CASSHQGGGTDTQYF.

In this sample, this clone turned up a few times. The chain links TRBV5-1 to TRBJ1-4; D remains ambiguous. The V gene's germline CDR1 is SGHRS and CDR2 YFSETQ. CDR3 size: 14 residues. V dropped 0 bases and J dropped 2 bases, with 5 bases sitting between them. In DNA, the CDR3 is TGCGCCAGCAGCTTGGGTAGCACTAATGAAAAACTGTTTTTT. Protein: CASSLGSTNEKLFF.

As concerns this clone: Relative to the germline gene, one junction end is altered; a read error may explain this. This rearrangement joins TRBV4-2 to TRBJ1-5, with D maybe TRBD1 (6 bases). CDR3 length equals 15 residues. Per germline, CDR1 LGHNA and CDR2 YNFKEQ. CDR3 region: CASSPVFGGNQPQNF. In nucleotides, the CDR3 is TGTGCCAGCAGCCCAGTGTTTGGGGGCAATCAGCCCCAGAATTTT.

This clone has a handful of counts. The chain recombines TRBV14 with TRBJ2-2; 7 bases are shared with TRBD2. This CDR3 has 16 residues. Germline values: CDR1 SGHDN, CDR2 FVKESK. V trimming: 4 bases; J trimming: 5 bases; junction bases outside the gene matches: 10. CDR3 nucleotides: TGTGCCAGCAGCCGGGGCCCGGGGGGACGGACCGGGGAGCTGTTTTTT. Its protein is CASSRGPGGRTGELFF.

The rearrangement links TRBV27 to TRBJ2-5; 12 bases fit TRBD2. CDR3 length equals 16 residues. Unmatched junction bases numbered 9, after V lost 5 bases and J lost 5 bases. Germline lookup yields CDR1 MNHEY and CDR2 SMNVEV (reference sequence). CDR3 sequence reads: CASSPQLAGGGETQYF. CDR3 sequence (DNA): TGTGCCAGCAGTCCGCAACTAGCGGGGGGCGGGGAGACCCAGTACTTC.

This clone was counted only a few times. The V and J genes are TRBV14 and TRBJ1-2, with 7 positions matching TRBD1. The CDR3 contains 16 residues. Germline loops: CDR1 SGHDN, CDR2 FVKESK. The trim removed 0 bases at V and 1 base at J, leaving 5 bases unmatched. CDR3: CASSQDRTGNNYGYTF. The CDR3 DNA is TGTGCCAGCAGCCAAGATAGGACAGGAAATAACTATGGCTACACCTTC.

This clone was counted only a few times. The chain employs TRBV7-6 and TRBJ2-1; 8 bases align to TRBD2. The V segment lost 6 bases and the J segment 8 bases; nucleotides outside the gene matches: 9. CDR1 is SGHVS, CDR2 FNYEAQ, per germline. The CDR3 totals 14 residues. Here the CDR3 reads CASRLRGGLDEQFF. The DNA for the CDR3 is TGTGCCAGCAGATTACGGGGGGGGCTTGATGAGCAGTTCTTC.

The chain links TRBV5-6 to TRBJ1-1; perhaps TRBD1 as D (6 bases). Germline V gene data show CDR1 as SGHDT and CDR2 as YYEEEE. This CDR3 has 15 amino acids. V was shortened by 3 bases and J by 5 bases, with 17 bases between the two germline ends. The CDR3: CASSWWGGAGTEAFF. Written as DNA, the CDR3 is TGTGCCAGCAGCTGGTGGGGGGGCGCAGGGACTGAAGCTTTCTTT.

This clone has only a few counts. The V gene is TRBV5-1, the J gene TRBJ1-5; 10 bases line up with TRBD1. The V gene's germline CDR1 is SGHRS and CDR2 YFSETQ. With V trimmed by 4 bases and J by 6 bases, 7 bases remained unmatched. There are 15 residues in the CDR3. The DNA for the CDR3 is TGCGCCAGCAGCGCAGGGACAGGGGCGAGTCAGCCCCAGCATTTT. It encodes CASSAGTGASQPQHF.

This clone was counted between two and nine times. This sequence joins TRBV29-1 and TRBJ2-3; 9 nucleotides agree with TRBD2. Germline V gene lookup returns CDR1 SQVTM and CDR2 ANQGSEA. The length of the CDR3 is 16 residues. V shed 0 bases and J 2 bases; nucleotides not matched to a gene: 6. In DNA form, the CDR3 reads TGCAGCGTTGAAGATCGCGGGGGGGGAAACACAGATACGCAGTATTTT. Translation: CSVEDRGGGNTDTQYF.

This clone was detected only a few times. V gene TRBV6-1 combines with J gene TRBJ1-5, with D hard to call. This CDR3 is 15 amino acids long. The germline V and J ends were trimmed by 1 base and 4 bases, with 11 bases remaining between them. Per germline, CDR1 MNHNS and CDR2 SASEGT. CDR3 DNA: TGTGCCAGCAGTGAAGGGTTCAGGCTAAATCAGCCCCAGCATTTT. This gives the protein CASSEGFRLNQPQHF.

This clone was found a few times. The chain combines TRBV5-6 with TRBJ1-3, with D possibly TRBD1 on 6 matching bases. Germline loops: CDR1 SGHDT, CDR2 YYEEEE. CDR3 length: 17 amino acids. V was clipped by 0 bases and J by 2 bases, with 15 bases between them. CDR3 coding DNA: TGTGCCAGCAGCTTGGAGGGGGGGTGGATGCCTGGAAACACCATATATTTT. Amino acid sequence: CASSLEGGWMPGNTIYF.

This chain joins TRBV10-3 and TRBJ2-1; 8 bases agree with TRBD2. The CDR3 extends over 14 amino acids. CDR1 and CDR2 (germline): ENHRY, SYGVKD. The ends lost 10 bases at V and 8 bases at J; junction bases unmatched: 13. CDR3 in amino acids: CASSYRGGLDEQFF. CDR3 DNA sequence: TGTGCCAGCAGCTACCGGGGGGGCCTGGATGAGCAGTTCTTC.

In its sample, this clone was seen a few times. The chain is built from TRBV5-1 and TRBJ1-2; D remains ambiguous. The length of the CDR3 is 14 residues. Germline values: CDR1 SGHRS, CDR2 YFSETQ. V gave up 8 bases and J gave up 4 bases, with 18 bases separating them. CDR3: CASYPVAGSYGYTF. Here the CDR3 DNA reads TGCGCCAGTTACCCCGTGGCGGGCAGCTATGGCTACACCTTC.

J is TRBJ2-7 and V is TRBV27, with TRBD1 matching 12 bases. Germline lookup yields CDR1 MNHEY and CDR2 SMNVEV (reference sequence). The CDR3 spans 14 residues. J lost 6 bases, V lost 8 bases, and 8 bases had no gene match. The CDR3 loop is CASCPGTGGREQYF. DNA for the CDR3: TGTGCCAGCTGCCCCGGGACAGGGGGCCGCGAGCAGTACTTC.

This clone occurred a few times. The chain is built from TRBV7-6 and TRBJ1-5, with a weak D call TRBD1 (5 bases). The V and J ends lost 2 bases and 7 bases respectively, with 15 bases between them. Per the germline V gene, CDR1 is SGHVS and CDR2 is FNYEAQ. The CDR3 totals 15 residues. The CDR3 loop reads CASSLSQGRAQPQHF. CDR3 nucleotide sequence: TGTGCCAGCAGCTTATCTCAGGGTCGAGCGCAGCCCCAGCATTTT.

This clone has more than one count but fewer than ten. The chain's CDR3 is CASSPSGGLNTEAFF. The CDR3 region has the DNA TGTGCCAGCAGCCCCTCAGGGGGGCTGAACACTGAAGCTTTCTTT. The chain combines TRBV9 with TRBJ1-1; 7 nucleotides line up with TRBD1. The germline V gene encodes CDR1 SGDLS and CDR2 YYNGEE. J lost 0 bases, V lost 4 bases, and 6 bases had no gene match. The CDR3 spans 15 residues.

The chain joins TRBV29-1 to TRBJ2-7; D perhaps matches TRBD1 (6 bases). The CDR3 is 15 amino acids. V gave up 4 bases and J gave up 2 bases, with 18 bases separating them. Germline V CDR1 and CDR2: SQVTM, ANQGSEA. The CDR3 region is CSVVFGGRIPYEQYF. CDR3 in DNA: TGCAGCGTTGTATTTGGGGGCAGGATTCCCTACGAGCAGTACTTC.

This clone showed up just a few times. The genes are TRBV30 and TRBJ1-2; the D gene is possibly TRBD1 (6 bases). Trimming stripped 3 bases from V and 8 bases from J, with 16 bases between. This CDR3 contains 13 residues. Germline lookup yields CDR1 GTSNPN and CDR2 SVGIG (reference sequence). For the CDR3, the DNA is TGTGCCTGGAGAGAAATAGGCACAGGGGGCTACACCTTC. Amino acids: CAWREIGTGGYTF.

The chain links TRBV14 to TRBJ1-1; TRBD1 might be the D (5 bases). Germline loops: CDR1 SGHDN, CDR2 FVKESK. This CDR3 is 14 amino acids long. V lost 4 bases and J 4 bases, leaving 13 bases between the germline ends. CDR3 in DNA: TGTGCCAGCAGCCTTGGGGGGGTCGGCACTGAAGCTTTCTTT. Amino acid sequence: CASSLGGVGTEAFF.

This clone appeared a few times. The chain recombines TRBV11-2 with TRBJ2-7; TRBD2 matches at 7 bases. CDR3 size: 15 residues. Germline V gene sequence: CDR1 SGHAT, CDR2 FQNNGV. With V trimmed by 0 bases and J by 8 bases, 10 bases remained unmatched. CDR3: CASSLEGSAGVQQYF. CDR3 bases: TGTGCCAGCAGCTTAGAAGGGTCGGCGGGGGTTCAGCAGTACTTC.

This clone occurred a few times. J is TRBJ2-3 and V is TRBV5-1; 12 bases line up with TRBD2. CDR3 size: 15 residues. The trim removed 3 bases at V and 6 bases at J, leaving 5 bases unmatched. CDR1 SGHRS and CDR2 YFSETQ come from the germline V gene. In DNA form, the CDR3 reads TGCGCCAGCAGCTCTAGCGGGGGGGGCCGGGATACGCAGTATTTT. Its translation: CASSSSGGGRDTQYF.

The chain uses TRBV6-5 and TRBJ1-1, with 9 bases identical to TRBD1. The CDR3 has 15 amino acids. V shed 4 bases, J shed 3 bases, and the junction held 6 bases outside the gene matches. Germline CDR1 MNHEY, CDR2 SVGAGI. CDR3 DNA: TGTGCCAGCAGTTCATCCGGGACAGGGCACACTGAAGCTTTCTTT. It specifies CASSSSGTGHTEAFF.

This clone was detected only a few times. The chain links TRBV5-6 to TRBJ2-7; no definite D call. The CDR3 sequence is 14 residues long. V lost 2 bases to trimming and J lost 7 bases, with 16 bases between them. Germline lookup yields CDR1 SGHDT and CDR2 YYEEEE. CDR3 coding DNA: TGTGCCAGCAGCTTCGAAGGCAGGCTAAGGGAGCAGTACTTC. Amino acid sequence: CASSFEGRLREQYF. Drawing the rest from reference TRBV5-6 and TRBJ2-7, the complete variable domain is DAGVTQSPTHLIKTRGQQVTLRCSPKSGHDTVSWYQQALGQGPQFIFQYYEEEERQRGNFPDRFSGHQFPNYSSELNVNALLLGDSALYLCASSFEGRLREQYFGPGTRLTVT.

This sequence joins TRBV27 and TRBJ1-2; TRBD1 aligns across 7 bases. The V and J ends lost 2 bases and 4 bases, in that order; junction bases with no gene match: 13. Germline assignment: CDR1 MNHEY and CDR2 SMNVEV (reference sequence). The CDR3 has 17 residues. CDR3 protein: CASSLNRGEGGAYGYTF. CDR3 coding DNA: TGTGCCAGCAGTTTAAACAGGGGCGAGGGGGGTGCCTATGGCTACACCTTC.